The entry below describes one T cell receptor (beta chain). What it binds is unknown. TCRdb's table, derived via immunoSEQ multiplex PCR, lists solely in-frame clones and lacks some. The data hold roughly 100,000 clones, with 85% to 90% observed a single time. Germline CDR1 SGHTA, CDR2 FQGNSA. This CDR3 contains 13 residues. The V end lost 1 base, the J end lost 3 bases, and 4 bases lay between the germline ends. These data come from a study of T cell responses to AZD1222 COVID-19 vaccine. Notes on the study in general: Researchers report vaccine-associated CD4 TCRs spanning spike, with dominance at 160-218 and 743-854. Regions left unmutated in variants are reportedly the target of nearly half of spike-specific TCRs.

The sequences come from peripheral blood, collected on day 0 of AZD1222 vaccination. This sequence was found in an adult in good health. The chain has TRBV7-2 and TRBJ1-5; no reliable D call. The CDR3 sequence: CASSLVNNQPQHF. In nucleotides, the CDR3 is TGTGCCAGCAGCTTAGTAAACAATCAGCCCCAGCATTTT.